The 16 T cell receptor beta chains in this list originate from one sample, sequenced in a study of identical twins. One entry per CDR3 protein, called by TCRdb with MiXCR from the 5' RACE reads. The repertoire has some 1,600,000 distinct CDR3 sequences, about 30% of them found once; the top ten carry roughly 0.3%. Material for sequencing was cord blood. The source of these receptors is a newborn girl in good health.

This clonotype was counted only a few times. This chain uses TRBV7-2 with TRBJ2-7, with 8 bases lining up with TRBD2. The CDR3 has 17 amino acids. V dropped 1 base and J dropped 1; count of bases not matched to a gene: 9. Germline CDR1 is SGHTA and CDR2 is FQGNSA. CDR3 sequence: CASSLGAGGRISYEQYF. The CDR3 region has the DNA TGTGCCAGCAGCTTAGGTGCGGGCGGGAGGATATCCTACGAGCAGTACTTC.

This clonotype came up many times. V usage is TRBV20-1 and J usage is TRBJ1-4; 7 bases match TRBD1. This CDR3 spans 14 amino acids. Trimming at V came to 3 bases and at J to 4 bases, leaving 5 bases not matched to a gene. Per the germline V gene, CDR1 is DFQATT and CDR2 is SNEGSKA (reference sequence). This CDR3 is CSARRTGLNEKLFF. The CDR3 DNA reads TGCAGTGCTAGGCGGACAGGCCTTAATGAAAAACTGTTTTTT.

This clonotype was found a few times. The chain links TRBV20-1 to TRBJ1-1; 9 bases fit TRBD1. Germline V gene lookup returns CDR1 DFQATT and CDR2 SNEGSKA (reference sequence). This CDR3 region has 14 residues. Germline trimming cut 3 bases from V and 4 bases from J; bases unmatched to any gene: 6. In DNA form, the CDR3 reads TGCAGTGCTAGCAGTAGGACAGGGGTCACTGAAGCTTTCTTT. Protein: CSASSRTGVTEAFF.

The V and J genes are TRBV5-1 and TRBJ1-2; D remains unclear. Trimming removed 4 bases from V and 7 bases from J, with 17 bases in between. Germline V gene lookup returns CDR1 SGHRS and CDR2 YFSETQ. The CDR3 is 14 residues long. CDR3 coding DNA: TGCGCCAGCAGCCTCCTCGAGCGAGCGTCTGGCTACACCTTC. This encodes CASSLLERASGYTF.

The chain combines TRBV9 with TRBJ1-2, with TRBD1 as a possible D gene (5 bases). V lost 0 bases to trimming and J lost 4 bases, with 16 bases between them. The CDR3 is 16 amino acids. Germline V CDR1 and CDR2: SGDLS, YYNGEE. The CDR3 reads CASSVGDPGLPYGYTF. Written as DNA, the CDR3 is TGTGCCAGCAGCGTAGGGGACCCGGGACTCCCCTATGGCTACACCTTC.

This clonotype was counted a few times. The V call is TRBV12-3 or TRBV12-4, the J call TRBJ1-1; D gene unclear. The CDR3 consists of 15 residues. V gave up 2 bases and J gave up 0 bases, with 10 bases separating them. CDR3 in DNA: TGTGCCAGCAGTTTATCGTACAGACTGAACACTGAAGCTTTCTTT. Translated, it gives CASSLSYRLNTEAFF.

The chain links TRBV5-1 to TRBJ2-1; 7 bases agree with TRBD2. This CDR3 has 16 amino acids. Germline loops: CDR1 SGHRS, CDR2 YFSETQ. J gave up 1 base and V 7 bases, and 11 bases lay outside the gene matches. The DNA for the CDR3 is TGCGCCAGCGGCCTCATAAGGGGAGGGTCCTACAATGAGCAGTTCTTC. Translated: CASGLIRGGSYNEQFF. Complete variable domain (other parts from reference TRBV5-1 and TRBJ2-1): KAGVTQTPRYLIKTRGQQVTLSCSPISGHRSVSWYQQTPGQGLQFLFEYFSETQRNKGNFPGRFSGRQFSNSRSEMNVSTLELGDSALYLCASGLIRGGSYNEQFFGPGTRLTVL.

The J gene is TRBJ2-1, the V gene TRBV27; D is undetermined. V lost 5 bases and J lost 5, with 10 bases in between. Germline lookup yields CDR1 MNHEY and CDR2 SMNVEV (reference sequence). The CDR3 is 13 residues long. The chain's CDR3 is CASSPRNNNEQFF. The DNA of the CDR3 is TGTGCCAGCAGTCCACGGAACAACAATGAGCAGTTCTTC.

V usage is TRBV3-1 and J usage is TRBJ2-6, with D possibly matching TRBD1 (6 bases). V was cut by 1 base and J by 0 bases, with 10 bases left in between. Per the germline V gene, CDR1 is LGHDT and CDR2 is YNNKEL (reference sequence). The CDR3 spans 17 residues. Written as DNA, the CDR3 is TGTGCCAGCAGCCAAGTTCGGACAGCCTCTGGGGCCAACGTCCTGACTTTC. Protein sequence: CASSQVRTASGANVLTF.

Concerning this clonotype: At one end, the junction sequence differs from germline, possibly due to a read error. CDR3 in amino acids: CASGLAGGAGVKNIQYF. CDR3 bases: TGCGCCAGCGGCTTGGCAGGGGGCGCGGGAGTCAAAAACATTCAGTACTTC. This chain connects TRBV5-1 to TRBJ2-4, with D possibly TRBD1 on 8 matching bases. The CDR3 totals 17 residues. Germline V gene sequence: CDR1 SGHRS, CDR2 YFSETQ.

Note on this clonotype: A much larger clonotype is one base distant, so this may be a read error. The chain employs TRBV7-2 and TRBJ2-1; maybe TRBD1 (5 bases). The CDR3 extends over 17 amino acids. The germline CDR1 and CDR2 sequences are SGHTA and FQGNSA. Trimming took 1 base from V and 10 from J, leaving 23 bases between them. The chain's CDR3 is CASSLVSQGRVFYEQFF. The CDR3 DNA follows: TGTGCCAGCAGCTTAGTTAGTCAGGGCAGGGTCTTTTACGAGCAGTTCTTC.

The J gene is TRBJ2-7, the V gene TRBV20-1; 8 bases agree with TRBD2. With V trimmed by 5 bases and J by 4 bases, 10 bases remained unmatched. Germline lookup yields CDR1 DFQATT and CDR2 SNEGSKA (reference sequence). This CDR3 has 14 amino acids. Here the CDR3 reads CSARQAGENYEQYF. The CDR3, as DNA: TGCAGTGCTCGACAAGCGGGGGAGAATTACGAGCAGTACTTC.

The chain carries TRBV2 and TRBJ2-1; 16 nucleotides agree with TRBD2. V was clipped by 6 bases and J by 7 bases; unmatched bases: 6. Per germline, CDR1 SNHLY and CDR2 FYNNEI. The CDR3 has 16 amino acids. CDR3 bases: TGTGCCAGCAGGGGACTAGCGGGAGGGCACGAAAATGAGCAGTTCTTC. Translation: CASRGLAGGHENEQFF.

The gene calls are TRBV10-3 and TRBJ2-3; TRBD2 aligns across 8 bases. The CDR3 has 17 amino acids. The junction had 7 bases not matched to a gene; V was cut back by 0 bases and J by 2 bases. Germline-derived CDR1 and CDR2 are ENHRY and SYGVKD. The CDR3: CAISESSGSPYTDTQYF. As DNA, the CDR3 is TGTGCCATCAGTGAGTCCAGCGGGAGTCCCTACACAGATACGCAGTATTTT.

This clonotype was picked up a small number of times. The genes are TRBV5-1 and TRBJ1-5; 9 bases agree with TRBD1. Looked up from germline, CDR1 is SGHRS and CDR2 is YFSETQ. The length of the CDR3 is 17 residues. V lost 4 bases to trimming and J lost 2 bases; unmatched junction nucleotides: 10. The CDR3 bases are TGCGCCAGCAGCCCCGGGACAGGGTCTCTTGGCAATCAGCCCCAGCATTTT. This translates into CASSPGTGSLGNQPQHF.

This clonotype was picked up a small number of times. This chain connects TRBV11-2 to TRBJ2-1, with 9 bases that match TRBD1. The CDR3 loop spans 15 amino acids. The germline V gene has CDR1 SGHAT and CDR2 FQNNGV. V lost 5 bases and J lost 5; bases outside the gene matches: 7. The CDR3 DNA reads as TGTGCCAGCAGCGCCCACAGGGGGCGTGACAATGAGCAGTTCTTC. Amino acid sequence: CASSAHRGRDNEQFF.